Listed below are T cell receptor beta chains from one sample, sequenced in a study of graft-versus-host responses after intestinal transplantation. Their antigens are not known. Some clones are missing from TCRdb's copy, which holds only in-frame ones; the method was immunoSEQ multiplex PCR. The profile shows tens of thousands of clones, just under 95% of them singletons. Sample: unstimulated CD4+ T cells sorted from spleen or lymph node cells, taken before intestinal transplant. The receptor source for this set is a human donor who received an intestinal transplant. CDR3s include the opening cysteine and the closing phenylalanine or tryptophan. A D gene is named only where the DNA matches it firmly. Expanded clones get a size class; other rows say once, few or many, or leave the size out.

>NA|TRBJ2-7|TRBD1|TRBV28
CASSLMDRRYREQYF
TGTGCCAGCAGTTTAATGGACAGGAGGTACAGGGAGCAGTACTTC
>NA|TRBJ1-5|TRBD1|TRBV28
CASSWGQGDRQPQHF
TGTGCCAGCAGTTGGGGACAGGGCGATCGGCAGCCCCAGCATTTT
>NA|TRBJ2-2|TRBD2|TRBV11-2
CASSFSGGGVAGELFF
TGTGCCAGCAGCTTTTCGGGGGGAGGGGTCGCCGGGGAGCTGTTTTTT
>NA|TRBJ2-1|TRBD1|TRBV5-1
CASSLETGGVGNEQFF
TGCGCCAGCAGCTTGGAAACAGGGGGCGTAGGCAATGAGCAGTTCTTC
>NA|TRBJ2-3|NA|TRBV30
CAWSTGVTQYF
TGTGCCTGGAGTACGGGGGTAACGCAGTATTTT
>NA|TRBJ2-7|TRBD1|TRBV5-6
CASSSRDRVKVEQYF
TGTGCCAGCAGCTCCCGGGACAGGGTTAAGGTCGAGCAGTACTTC
>NA|TRBJ1-1|TRBD1|TRBV28
CASSLDRGRTEAFF
TGTGCCAGCAGTCTGGACAGGGGGCGAACTGAAGCTTTCTTT
>NA|TRBJ1-5|TRBD1|TRBV7-2
CASSPQGAYNQPQHF
TGTGCCAGCAGCCCCCAGGGGGCTTACAATCAGCCCCAGCATTTT
>NA|TRBJ1-2|NA|TRBV5-1
CASSLDVGVNYGYTF
TGCGCCAGCAGCTTGGACGTGGGGGTTAACTATGGCTACACCTTC
>NA|TRBJ1-5|NA|TRBV28
CPKGLHEDTQHF
TGTCCGAAGGGACTCCATGAGGATACCCAGCATTTT
>NA|TRBJ2-1|NA|TRBV12-5
CASGLPAGAQFF
TGTGCTAGTGGCCTTCCTGCTGGGGCGCAGTTCTTC
>NA|TRBJ2-7|TRBD1|TRBV28
CASSSGQGYHEQYF
TGTGCCAGCAGTTCAGGACAGGGGTACCACGAGCAGTACTTC
>NA|TRBJ2-2|TRBD2|TRBV30
CAWSVQLAGVGGELFF
TGTGCCTGGAGTGTACAGCTAGCGGGAGTGGGTGGGGAGCTGTTTTTT
>NA|TRBJ2-3|NA|TRBV28
CASSLSGSRTDTQYF
TGTGCCAGCAGCCTATCAGGGAGTCGCACAGATACGCAGTATTTT
>once|TRBJ2-2|NA|TRBV7-6
CASSLAGPVTGELFF
TGTGCCAGCAGCTTAGCTGGTCCAGTCACCGGGGAGCTGTTTTTT
>NA|TRBJ2-1|NA|TRBV5-1
CASSSRRPTYNEQFF
TGCGCCAGCAGTAGTCGTCGCCCTACCTACAATGAGCAGTTCTTC
>NA|TRBJ2-7|NA|TRBV18
CASSPSEPYEQYF
TGTGCCAGCTCACCATCCGAGCCCTACGAGCAGTACTTC
>NA|TRBJ2-2|TRBD1|TRBV11-2
CASSMNRGRTGELFF
TGTGCCAGCAGCATGAACAGGGGAAGGACCGGGGAGCTGTTTTTT
>NA|TRBJ2-3|NA|TRBV21-1
CASSSQREATDTQYF
TGTGCCAGCAGCTCCCAGCGGGAGGCCACAGATACGCAGTATTTT
>NA|TRBJ1-4|NA|TRBV7-9
CASSFQSQGGEKLFF
TGTGCCAGCAGCTTTCAGTCCCAGGGAGGAGAAAAACTGTTTTTT
>NA|TRBJ2-7|NA|TRBV6-1
CASSESPGPVYEQYF
TGTGCCAGCAGTGAGTCTCCGGGACCCGTCTACGAGCAGTACTTC
>NA|TRBJ2-3|TRBD2|TRBV12-5
CASAGLVTDTQYF
TGTGCTAGTGCCGGACTAGTCACAGATACGCAGTATTTT
>NA|TRBJ2-3|NA|TRBV19
CASSIKGGGRGTDTQYF
TGTGCCAGTAGTATAAAAGGTGGGGGGAGAGGCACAGATACGCAGTATTTT
>NA|TRBJ2-2|NA|TRBV5-8
CASSFRIHGGELFF
TGTGCCAGCAGCTTTCGCATACATGGCGGGGAGCTGTTTTTT
>NA|TRBJ2-1|TRBD2|TRBV9
CASSVVHPGLAGGGGDEQFF
TGTGCCAGCAGCGTAGTCCACCCGGGACTAGCGGGAGGGGGGGGTGATGAGCAGTTCTTC
>NA|TRBJ2-6|NA|TRBV18
CASSQENSGANVLTF
TGTGCCAGCTCACAAGAGAACTCTGGGGCCAACGTCCTGACTTTC
>NA|TRBJ2-7|NA|TRBV9
CASSVAGGSPYEQYF
TGTGCCAGCAGCGTAGCTGGTGGGAGTCCCTACGAGCAGTACTTC
>NA|TRBJ2-7|NA|TRBV5-1
CASSFPNEQYF
TGCGCCAGCAGCTTCCCTAACGAGCAGTACTTC
>NA|TRBJ1-2|NA|TRBV29-1
CSVNRDANYGYTF
TGCAGCGTTAACAGGGACGCTAACTATGGCTACACCTTC
>NA|TRBJ2-6|TRBD2|TRBV7-2
CASSLDSGPISGANVLTF
TGTGCCAGTAGCCTAGATAGCGGGCCGATCTCTGGGGCCAACGTCCTGACTTTC
>NA|TRBJ2-4|NA|TRBV23-1
CASSPPVGEDIQYF
TGCGCCAGCAGTCCCCCTGTTGGGGAGGACATTCAGTACTTC
>once|TRBJ1-5|NA|TRBV6-6
CASSYSGRPQHF
TGTGCCAGCAGTTACTCGGGTAGGCCCCAGCATTTT
>NA|TRBJ2-1|NA|TRBV10-3
CAISDPLGLNEQFF
TGTGCCATCAGTGACCCACTCGGGCTCAATGAGCAGTTCTTC
>NA|TRBJ2-3|NA|TRBV28
CASKVPGLSTDTQYF
TGTGCCAGCAAAGTTCCGGGACTCAGCACAGATACGCAGTATTTT
>NA|TRBJ1-1|NA|TRBV4-2
CASSQGRQVNTEAFF
TGTGCCAGCAGCCAAGGTAGACAGGTTAACACTGAAGCTTTCTTT
>once|TRBJ2-7|TRBD2|TRBV2
CASRGGTYEQYF
TGTGCCAGCAGGGGAGGGACCTACGAGCAGTACTTC
>NA|TRBJ1-4|NA|TRBV10-2
CASSDADTRGKLFF
TGCGCCAGCAGTGATGCGGACACTCGGGGAAAACTGTTTTTT
>NA|TRBJ1-2|NA|TRBV4-2
CASSQVTGGMANYGYTF
TGTGCCAGCAGCCAAGTCACGGGGGGGATGGCTAACTATGGCTACACCTTC
>NA|TRBJ1-4|NA|TRBV6-5
CASSYSGGSGEKLFF
TGTGCCAGCAGTTACTCCGGAGGGTCGGGTGAAAAACTGTTTTTT
>NA|TRBJ2-1|TRBD1|TRBV9
CASSVGGQGAFNGQFF
TGTGCCAGCAGCGTAGGAGGGCAGGGGGCTTTCAATGGGCAGTTCTTC
>NA|TRBJ1-4|NA|TRBV15
CATSRGVTRWEKLFF
TGTGCCACCAGCAGAGGGGTTACGCGCTGGGAAAAACTGTTTTTT
>NA|TRBJ2-5|NA|TRBV18
CASSPSLGARETQYF
TGTGCCAGCTCACCCTCCCTGGGGGCACGAGAGACCCAGTACTTC
>NA|TRBJ2-5|NA|TRBV5-6
CASSLKTRGPETQYF
TGTGCCAGCAGCTTGAAGACCCGGGGCCCAGAGACCCAGTACTTC
>NA|TRBJ1-2|TRBD1|TRBV6-1
CASGALVGQEQTNYGYTF
TGTGCCAGCGGTGCACTTGTTGGACAGGAACAAACTAACTATGGCTACACCTTC
>NA|TRBJ1-5|NA|TRBV27
CASSLTWEGRNQPQHF
TGTGCCAGCAGTTTGACCTGGGAGGGACGCAATCAGCCCCAGCATTTT
>NA|TRBJ2-1|NA|TRBV6-6
CASSGRLVSSYNEQFF
TGTGCCAGCAGTGGTCGACTAGTGAGCTCCTACAATGAGCAGTTCTTC
>NA|TRBJ2-5|NA|TRBV5-4
CASSLRGAARGTQYF
TGTGCCAGCAGCTTGAGGGGGGCGGCCCGGGGGACCCAGTACTTC
>NA|TRBJ1-2|NA|TRBV6-1
CASQSHRRNYGYTF
TGTGCCAGCCAATCTCACAGGAGGAACTATGGCTACACCTTC
>NA|TRBJ2-7|TRBD1|TRBV4-1
CASSPRQGKYEQYF
TGCGCCAGCAGCCCTCGACAGGGAAAGTACGAGCAGTACTTC
>NA|TRBJ1-5|NA|TRBV18
CASSPRAGGNQPQHF
TGTGCCAGCTCACCTCGGGCCGGGGGGAATCAGCCCCAGCATTTT
>once|TRBJ2-1|TRBD2|TRBV18
CASSPQASGRIYNEQFF
TGTGCCAGCTCACCACAGGCTAGCGGGAGGATCTACAATGAGCAGTTCTTC
>NA|TRBJ1-2|NA|TRBV5-6
CASSLGAEDYGYTF
TGTGCCAGCAGCTTGGGGGCCGAGGACTATGGCTACACCTTC
>NA|TRBJ2-3|NA|TRBV27
CASSLSRGTDTQYF
TGTGCCAGCAGTTTATCCAGGGGAACAGATACGCAGTATTTT
>NA|TRBJ2-7|NA|TRBV6-6
CASSYSRQRYF
TGTGCCAGCAGTTACTCGCGACAGCGGTACTTC
>NA|TRBJ2-1|TRBD2|TRBV4-2
CASSQEDDRTSGGNEQFF
TGTGCCAGCAGCCAAGAAGACGATCGGACTAGCGGAGGTAATGAGCAGTTCTTC